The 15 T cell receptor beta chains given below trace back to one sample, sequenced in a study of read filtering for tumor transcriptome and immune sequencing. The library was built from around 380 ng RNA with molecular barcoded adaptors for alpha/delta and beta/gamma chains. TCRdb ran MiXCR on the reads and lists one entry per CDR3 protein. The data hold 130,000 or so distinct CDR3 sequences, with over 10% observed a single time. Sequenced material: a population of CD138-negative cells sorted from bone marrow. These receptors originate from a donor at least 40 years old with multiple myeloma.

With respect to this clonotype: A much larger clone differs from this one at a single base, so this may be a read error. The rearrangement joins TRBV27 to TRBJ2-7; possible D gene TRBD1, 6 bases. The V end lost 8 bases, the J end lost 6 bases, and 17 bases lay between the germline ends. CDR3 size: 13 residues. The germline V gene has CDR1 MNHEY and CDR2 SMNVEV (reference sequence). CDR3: CASRRDTYCEQYF. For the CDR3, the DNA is TGTGCCAGCCGCCGGGACACCTACTGCGAGCAGTACTTC.

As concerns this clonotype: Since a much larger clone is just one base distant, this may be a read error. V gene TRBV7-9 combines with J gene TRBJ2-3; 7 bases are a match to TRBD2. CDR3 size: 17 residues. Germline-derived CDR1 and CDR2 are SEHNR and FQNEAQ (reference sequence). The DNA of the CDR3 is TGTGCCATCAGCTTAGCGGTTGGCGGGAGAAGCACAGATACGCAGTATTTT. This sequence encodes CAISLAVGGRSTDTQYF.

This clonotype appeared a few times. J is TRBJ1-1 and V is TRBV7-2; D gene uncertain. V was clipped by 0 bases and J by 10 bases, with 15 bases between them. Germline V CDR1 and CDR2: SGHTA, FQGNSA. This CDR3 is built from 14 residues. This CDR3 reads CASSLAFPMGVAFF. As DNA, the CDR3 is TGTGCCAGCAGCTTAGCCTTTCCCATGGGTGTAGCTTTCTTT.

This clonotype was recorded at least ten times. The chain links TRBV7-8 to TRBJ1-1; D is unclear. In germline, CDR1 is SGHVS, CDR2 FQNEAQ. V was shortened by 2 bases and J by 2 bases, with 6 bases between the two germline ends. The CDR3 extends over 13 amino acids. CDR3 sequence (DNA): TGTGCCAGCAGCTTAAACGTAAACACTGAAGCTTTCTTT. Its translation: CASSLNVNTEAFF.

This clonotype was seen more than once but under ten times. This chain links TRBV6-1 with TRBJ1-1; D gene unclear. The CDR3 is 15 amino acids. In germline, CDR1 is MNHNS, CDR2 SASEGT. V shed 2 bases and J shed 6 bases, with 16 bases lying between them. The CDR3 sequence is CASSEYDITQAEAFF. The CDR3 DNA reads TGTGCCAGCAGTGAATATGACATAACCCAGGCTGAAGCTTTCTTT.

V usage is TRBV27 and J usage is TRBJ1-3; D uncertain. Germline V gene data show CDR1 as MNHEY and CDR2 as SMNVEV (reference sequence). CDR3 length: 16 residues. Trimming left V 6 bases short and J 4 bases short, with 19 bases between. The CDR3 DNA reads TGTGCCAGCAGCCCCACCCCAATACCGGGAGGAAACACCATATATTTT. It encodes CASSPTPIPGGNTIYF.

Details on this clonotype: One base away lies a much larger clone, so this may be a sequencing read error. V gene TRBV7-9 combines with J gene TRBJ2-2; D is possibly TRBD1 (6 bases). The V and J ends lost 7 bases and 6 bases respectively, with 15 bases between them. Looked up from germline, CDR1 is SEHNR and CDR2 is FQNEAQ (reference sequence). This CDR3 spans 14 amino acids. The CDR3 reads CASNERGFPGELFF. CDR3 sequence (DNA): TGTGCCAGCAACGAAAGGGGGTTTCCCGGGGAGCTGTTTTTT.

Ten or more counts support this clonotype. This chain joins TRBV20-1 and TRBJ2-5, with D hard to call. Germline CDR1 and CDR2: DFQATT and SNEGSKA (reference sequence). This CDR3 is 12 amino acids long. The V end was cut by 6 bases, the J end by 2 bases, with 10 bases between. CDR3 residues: CSALKGQETQYF. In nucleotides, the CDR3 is TGCAGTGCCCTCAAAGGGCAAGAGACCCAGTACTTC.

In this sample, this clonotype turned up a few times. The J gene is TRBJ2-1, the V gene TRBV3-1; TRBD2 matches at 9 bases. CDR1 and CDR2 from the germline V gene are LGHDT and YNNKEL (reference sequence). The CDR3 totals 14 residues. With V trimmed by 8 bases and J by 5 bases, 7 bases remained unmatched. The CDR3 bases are TGTGCCAGCCGGAGACTAGCGGAGAACAATGAGCAGTTCTTC. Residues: CASRRLAENNEQFF.

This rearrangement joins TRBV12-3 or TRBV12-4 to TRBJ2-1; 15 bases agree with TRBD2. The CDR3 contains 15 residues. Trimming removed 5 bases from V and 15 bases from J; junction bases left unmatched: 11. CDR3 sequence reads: CASSAGLAGGSPGFF. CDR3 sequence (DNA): TGTGCCAGCAGTGCAGGACTAGCGGGAGGGTCCCCAGGGTTCTTC.

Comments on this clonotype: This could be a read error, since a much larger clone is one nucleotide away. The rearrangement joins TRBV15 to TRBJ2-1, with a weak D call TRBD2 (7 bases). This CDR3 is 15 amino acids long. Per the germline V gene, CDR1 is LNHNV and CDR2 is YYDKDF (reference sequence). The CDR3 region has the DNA TGTGCCACCGGCAGAGACCGGGGGGCAAGAAATGAGCAGTTCTTC. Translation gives CATGRDRGARNEQFF.

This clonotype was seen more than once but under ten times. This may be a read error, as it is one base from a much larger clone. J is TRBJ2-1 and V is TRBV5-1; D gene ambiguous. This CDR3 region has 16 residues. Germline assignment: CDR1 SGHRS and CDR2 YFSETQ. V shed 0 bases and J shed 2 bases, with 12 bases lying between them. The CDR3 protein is CASSLDALGPYNEQFF. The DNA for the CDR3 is TGCGCCAGCAGCTTGGATGCGCTAGGCCCCTACAATGAGCAGTTCTTC. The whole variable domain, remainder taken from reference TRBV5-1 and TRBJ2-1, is KAGVTQTPRYLIKTRGQQVTLSCSPISGHRSVSWYQQTPGQGLQFLFEYFSETQRNKGNFPGRFSGRQFSNSRSEMNVSTLELGDSALYLCASSLDALGPYNEQFFGPGTRLTVL.

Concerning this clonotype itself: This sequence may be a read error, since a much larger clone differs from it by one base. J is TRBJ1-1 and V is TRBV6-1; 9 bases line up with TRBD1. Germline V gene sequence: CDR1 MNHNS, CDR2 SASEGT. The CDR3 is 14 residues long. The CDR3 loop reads CASSTHRGPTVAFF. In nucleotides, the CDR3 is TGTGCCAGCAGTACCCACAGGGGGCCGACTGTAGCTTTCTTT.

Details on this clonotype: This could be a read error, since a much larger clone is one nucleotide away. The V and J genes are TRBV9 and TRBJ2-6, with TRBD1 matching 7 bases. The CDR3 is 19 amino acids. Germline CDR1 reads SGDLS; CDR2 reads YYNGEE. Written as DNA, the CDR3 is TGTGCCGGCAGCGAGAGGGGGCCCGGGTCTACCTCTGGGGCCAACGTCCTGACTTTC. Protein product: CAGSERGPGSTSGANVLTF.

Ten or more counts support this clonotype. CDR3: CASSSPGTGGFGTEAFF. The CDR3 bases are TGTGCCAGCAGTTCCCCCGGGACAGGGGGATTTGGCACTGAAGCTTTCTTT. The chain combines TRBV27 with TRBJ1-1, with TRBD1 matching 11 bases. V lost 4 bases, J lost 4 bases, and 11 bases stayed unmatched. In germline, CDR1 is MNHEY, CDR2 SMNVEV (reference sequence). The CDR3 runs to 17 residues.